This T cell receptor (beta chain) was obtained from a study of blood T cell repertoires in COVID-19 (dated by TCRdb to the early 2020s). With regard to the full study: Samples covering the acute and convalescent phases of COVID-19 were provided by collaborators in the United States, Italy and Spain. Deeply sampled blood TCRbeta repertoires from subjects exposed to, actively infected with, or recovered from COVID-19 were included in the dataset. The prospective study material was composed of cDNA or gDNA derived from T cells, B-cell-depleted T cells, or PBMCs. Samples came from the ongoing ImmuneRACE study (first 160 participants) plus 1,254 subjects from 6 global collaborators. Sample metadata almost always included a de-identified subject ID, COVID-19 status, age in years and sex. A freely available public database, intended as a resource for researchers studying the immune response to SARS-CoV-2, is where the repertoires were released. Where HLA class I and class II types were available, the types were taken from metadata supplied by the sample provider, not from assay-based typing. Here is what the overall study found, with its caveats: The quantity of clinical and demographic metadata differed by source and by participant and was supplied without curation.

The immunoSEQ Assay, a bias-controlled multiplex PCR, was used to amplify TCRbeta CDR3 regions from genomic DNA. On the authors' methods: Nucleated cell counts per sample were estimated from amplification of reference gene primers within the assay. Sequence reads were collapsed and filtered to measure the absolute abundance of every unique TCRbeta CDR3 rearrangement. For each sample, productive Simpson clonality was calculated as the square root of Simpson's diversity index across productive rearrangements. TCRdb obtained this table from immuneACCESS and retained in-frame rearrangements with V and J assigned. These tables miss some clones; where compared with another copy, unresolved V genes account for less than half of the shortfall, and the remainder is unexplained. V, J and clone size are taken as reported in that table, and D and trimming were inferred from the DNA itself. Recorded for this sample are roughly 370,000 clones; around nine tenths of them occurred a single time. 10% of the sample is taken by the ten largest.

Reading from cysteine to phenylalanine, the CDR3 counts 14 amino acids. The DNA shown is the 42-base CDR3, in frame from base 1. V is clipped by 5 bases and J by 3 bases, and the sequence between their germline boundaries is 12 bases long. According to the germline V gene (reference sequence), CDR1 reads SEHNR and CDR2 reads FQNEAQ. Participants in the prospective study were aged roughly 18 to 100 years, lived in some 24 United States geographic areas, and enrolled through a virtual design. To assign participants to cohorts, the prospective study relied on clinical history that participants themselves reported in a screening survey and a study questionnaire. ImmuneRACE Cohort 3 recovered participants were defined by two consecutive negative NP/OP PCR tests, healthcare professional clearance, or symptom resolution. Mobile phlebotomists in the prospective study collected whole blood, serum and a nasopharyngeal or oropharyngeal swab from every participant. Additional blood draws and questionnaires over an approximately 2-month period could optionally be provided by prospective study participants. Blood samples from the prospective study were shipped frozen or at room temperature prior to DNA extraction.

On this clone: Its antigen specificity is not known. No base quality values were provided; no much bigger clone lies one nucleotide off.

What was sequenced was PBMCs or T cells enriched from blood (not recorded which). This receptor chain uses TRBV7-9 and TRBJ2-3; perhaps TRBD1 is the D gene, with 6 bases matching. This clonotype was sampled from a woman aged 50 to 60 who had recovered from COVID-19. CDR3 sequence: CASSTDSGTDTQYF. In nucleotide form, the sequence is TGTGCCAGCAGCACGGACAGCGGAACAGATACGCAGTATTTT.